This paragraph reports one T cell receptor (beta chain). The antigen remains unidentified. The CDR3 loop spans 15 amino acids. From germline, CDR1 is SGHTA and CDR2 FQGNSA. J gave up 6 bases and V 5 bases, and 13 bases lay outside the gene matches. This entry comes from a study of cytomegalovirus exposure and HLA in healthy donors. Study information: A subsequent analysis stated that the 120 or so validation repertoires were run on the same platform as the 600 to 750 first-cohort repertoires.

General study findings and limits: First-cohort TCR clusters tended to co-occur in the 90 to 150 validation repertoires, a later analysis found.

Profiled with immunoSEQ multiplex PCR; TCRdb holds only in-frame clones, not every one. The sample includes tens of thousands of clones, roughly 94% of them seen just once. While the first cohort had 600 to 850 subjects, the donors belonged to the separate validation cohort of about 120 subjects. This TCR was sampled from a man aged 18 to 30 in good health and CMV-seronegative. Sequenced material: PBMCs. The chain is built from TRBV7-2 and TRBJ2-7, with 7 bases fitting TRBD1. CDR3: CASSRRQGLFREQYF. In DNA, the CDR3 is TGTGCCAGCAGCCGACGACAGGGTCTTTTCCGCGAGCAGTACTTC.